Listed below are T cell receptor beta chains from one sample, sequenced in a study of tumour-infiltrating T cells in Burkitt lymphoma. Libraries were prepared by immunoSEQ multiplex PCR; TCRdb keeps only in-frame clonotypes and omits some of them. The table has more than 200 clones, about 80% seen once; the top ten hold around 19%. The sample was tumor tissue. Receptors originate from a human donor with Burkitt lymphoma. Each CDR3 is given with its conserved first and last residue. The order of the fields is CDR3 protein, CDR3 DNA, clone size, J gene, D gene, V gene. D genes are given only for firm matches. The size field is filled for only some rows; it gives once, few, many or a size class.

CDR3: CASSSDSTGEEQYF; DNA: TGTGCCAGCAGCTCGGACTCGACGGGGGAAGAGCAGTACTTC; size: NA; J: TRBJ2-7; D: NA; V: TRBV5-6
CDR3: CASKRDGEAFF; DNA: TGTGCCAGTAAGAGGGACGGTGAAGCTTTCTTT; size: NA; J: TRBJ1-1; D: NA; V: TRBV19
CDR3: CASSQGTSVDTQYF; DNA: TGTGCCAGCAGCCAAGGGACTAGCGTCGATACGCAGTATTTT; size: once; J: TRBJ2-3; D: TRBD2; V: TRBV4-2
CDR3: CASSDYAGTTDTQYF; DNA: TGTGCCAGCAGTGATTACGCGGGGACCACAGATACGCAGTATTTT; size: NA; J: TRBJ2-3; D: NA; V: TRBV6-1
CDR3: CASSYVRDGAYEQYF; DNA: TGTGCCAGCAGTTACGTCCGGGACGGAGCCTACGAGCAGTACTTC; size: NA; J: TRBJ2-7; D: NA; V: TRBV6-5
CDR3: CASSDFAVAPYNEQFF; DNA: TGTGCCAGCAGCGATTTCGCGGTGGCCCCCTACAATGAGCAGTTCTTC; size: NA; J: TRBJ2-1; D: NA; V: TRBV9
CDR3: CASNNKGPNSPLHF; DNA: TGTGCCAGCAACAACAAGGGACCAAATTCACCCCTCCACTTT; size: NA; J: TRBJ1-6; D: NA; V: TRBV13
CDR3: CASSPRGRGTEAFF; DNA: TGTGCCAGCAGTCCTAGGGGGCGCGGGACTGAAGCTTTCTTT; size: NA; J: TRBJ1-1; D: TRBD1; V: TRBV27
CDR3: CASSVGTSGSGKNTIYF; DNA: TGTGCCAGCAGCGTAGGAACGTCGGGGTCGGGAAAAAACACCATATATTTT; size: NA; J: TRBJ1-3; D: NA; V: TRBV9
CDR3: CASSPGGYGYTF; DNA: TGTGCCAGCTCCCCAGGGGGCTATGGCTACACCTTC; size: NA; J: TRBJ1-2; D: TRBD1; V: TRBV18
CDR3: CAISEPQGPNTEAFF; DNA: TGTGCCATCAGTGAGCCGCAGGGCCCGAACACTGAAGCTTTCTTT; size: NA; J: TRBJ1-1; D: NA; V: TRBV10-3
CDR3: CASSVGGSSQETQYF; DNA: TGTGCCAGCAGCGTAGGGGGGTCTTCACAAGAGACCCAGTACTTC; size: NA; J: TRBJ2-5; D: NA; V: TRBV9
CDR3: CASSPKTVYTYEQYF; DNA: TGTGCCAGCTCACCAAAGACAGTTTATACCTACGAGCAGTACTTC; size: NA; J: TRBJ2-7; D: NA; V: TRBV18
CDR3: CASSRDRTYEQYF; DNA: TGTGCCAGCAGTAGGGACAGGACCTACGAGCAGTACTTC; size: NA; J: TRBJ2-7; D: TRBD1; V: TRBV6-5
CDR3: CASRDRVGTEKLFF; DNA: TGTGCCAGCCGCGACAGGGTCGGAACCGAAAAACTGTTTTTT; size: NA; J: TRBJ1-4; D: TRBD1; V: TRBV2
CDR3: CASSLGSGETYEQYF; DNA: TGTGCCAGCAGCTTAGGGTCAGGGGAAACCTACGAGCAGTACTTC; size: hyperexpanded; J: TRBJ2-7; D: NA; V: TRBV7-6
CDR3: CASRATGTGELFF; DNA: TGTGCCAGCAGAGCGACAGGCACCGGGGAGCTGTTTTTT; size: NA; J: TRBJ2-2; D: NA; V: TRBV6-5
CDR3: CASSYEGNYEQYF; DNA: TGTGCCAGCAGTTACGAGGGAAACTACGAGCAGTACTTC; size: NA; J: TRBJ2-7; D: NA; V: TRBV6-6
CDR3: CASSEFPGYNEQFF; DNA: TGTGCCAGCAGTGAATTTCCGGGCTACAATGAGCAGTTCTTC; size: NA; J: TRBJ2-1; D: NA; V: TRBV2
CDR3: CASRSAADTQYF; DNA: TGTGCCAGTAGGTCGGCCGCAGATACGCAGTATTTT; size: NA; J: TRBJ2-3; D: NA; V: TRBV19
CDR3: CASSGVNRENTEAFF; DNA: TGTGCCAGCAGTGGGGTGAACAGGGAGAACACTGAAGCTTTCTTT; size: few; J: TRBJ1-1; D: NA; V: TRBV7-9
CDR3: CASSLPQGGTDTQYF; DNA: TGTGCCAGCAGCTTGCCACAGGGGGGGACAGATACGCAGTATTTT; size: few; J: TRBJ2-3; D: NA; V: TRBV5-6
CDR3: CASSAGWAGELFF; DNA: TGTGCCAGCAGCGCCGGTTGGGCCGGGGAGCTGTTTTTT; size: NA; J: TRBJ2-2; D: NA; V: TRBV5-4
CDR3: CASSVGGDPLMAEAFF; DNA: TGTGCCAGCAGCGTAGGGGGGGACCCCCTAATGGCTGAAGCTTTCTTT; size: NA; J: TRBJ1-1; D: NA; V: TRBV9
CDR3: CASSPEAGSYNEQFF; DNA: TGTGCCAGCAGCCCGGAGGCGGGGTCCTACAATGAGCAGTTCTTC; size: NA; J: TRBJ2-1; D: NA; V: TRBV7-6
CDR3: CASSFGREVNSPLHF; DNA: TGTGCCAGCAGCTTTGGGAGGGAGGTGAATTCACCCCTCCACTTT; size: NA; J: TRBJ1-6; D: NA; V: TRBV7-8
CDR3: CASSITGTGIDTIYF; DNA: TGTGCCAGTAGTATTACCGGGACAGGGATAGACACCATATATTTT; size: few; J: TRBJ1-3; D: TRBD1; V: TRBV19
CDR3: CASGDSYGYTF; DNA: TGCGCCAGCGGGGACAGCTATGGCTACACCTTC; size: few; J: TRBJ1-2; D: TRBD1; V: TRBV5-1
CDR3: CASSRRLGTSGGPQRDTQYF; DNA: TGTGCCAGCAGTCGCCGCCTCGGGACTAGCGGGGGGCCACAACGAGATACGCAGTATTTT; size: NA; J: TRBJ2-3; D: TRBD2; V: TRBV27
CDR3: CASSLENSHSGNTIYF; DNA: TGCGCCAGCAGCTTGGAGAACAGCCACTCTGGAAACACCATATATTTT; size: NA; J: TRBJ1-3; D: NA; V: TRBV5-1
CDR3: CASSGGGGSYEQYF; DNA: TGCGCCAGCAGTGGAGGAGGGGGATCCTACGAGCAGTACTTC; size: once; J: TRBJ2-7; D: NA; V: TRBV10-1
CDR3: CASSLQGGNYGYTF; DNA: TGTGCCAGCAGTTTACAGGGCGGCAACTATGGCTACACCTTC; size: NA; J: TRBJ1-2; D: NA; V: TRBV27
CDR3: CASSPPGEVFYEQYF; DNA: TGTGCCAGCTCACCACCGGGAGAAGTGTTCTACGAGCAGTACTTC; size: NA; J: TRBJ2-7; D: NA; V: TRBV18
CDR3: CASSRETQYF; DNA: TGTGCCAGCAGTAGAGAGACCCAGTACTTC; size: NA; J: TRBJ2-5; D: NA; V: TRBV7-9
CDR3: CASSVSRGESSYNSPLHF; DNA: TGTGCCAGCAGCGTAAGTAGGGGGGAGAGCTCCTATAATTCACCCCTCCACTTT; size: once; J: TRBJ1-6; D: NA; V: TRBV9
CDR3: CASSWGPGVEQYF; DNA: TGTGCCAGCAGCTGGGGACCCGGAGTGGAGCAGTACTTC; size: NA; J: TRBJ2-7; D: NA; V: TRBV7-8
CDR3: CASSGQDSYNSPLHF; DNA: TGTGCCAGCAGCGGACAGGACAGCTATAATTCACCCCTCCACTTT; size: NA; J: TRBJ1-6; D: TRBD1; V: TRBV7-8
CDR3: CSAPLGYEQYF; DNA: TGCAGTGCACCTCTGGGCTACGAGCAGTACTTC; size: NA; J: TRBJ2-7; D: NA; V: TRBV20-1
CDR3: CASRTAGSEQYF; DNA: TGTGCCAGCAGGACGGCGGGGAGCGAGCAGTACTTC; size: NA; J: TRBJ2-7; D: NA; V: TRBV6-5
CDR3: CASSRISQSRANVLTF; DNA: TGTGCCAGCAGCAGGATCTCACAAAGTCGGGCCAACGTCCTGACTTTC; size: NA; J: TRBJ2-6; D: NA; V: TRBV7-6
CDR3: CASRLTQLENTIYF; DNA: TGTGCCAGCAGACTGACGCAATTGGAGAACACCATATATTTT; size: NA; J: TRBJ1-3; D: NA; V: TRBV6-1
CDR3: CASSLVDRAYEQYF; DNA: TGCGCCAGCAGCTTGGTGGACAGGGCCTACGAGCAGTACTTT; size: NA; J: TRBJ2-7; D: TRBD1; V: TRBV5-1
CDR3: CASSPLTASGNTIYF; DNA: TGTGCCAGCAGCCCGTTAACTGCCTCTGGAAACACCATATATTTT; size: NA; J: TRBJ1-3; D: NA; V: TRBV5-5
CDR3: CASSPSRTGADTQYF; DNA: TGTGCCAGCTCACCATCTAGGACAGGGGCAGATACGCAGTATTTT; size: NA; J: TRBJ2-3; D: TRBD1; V: TRBV18
CDR3: CASTPGPSSYNEQFF; DNA: TGTGCCAGCACTCCGGGACCTAGCTCCTACAATGAGCAGTTCTTC; size: NA; J: TRBJ2-1; D: NA; V: TRBV5-6